This TCR beta chain was identified during a study of vaccination and CD4 T cells after COVID-19. Study information: In the convalescent cohort, there were six males and four females, two of them Hispanic. Samples taken post-COVID came a median around 3.5 months after diagnosis, ranging from 35 to 161.

CDR1 and CDR2 (germline): LNHDA, SQIVND (reference sequence). The CDR3 has 19 amino acids. Trimming left V 0 bases short and J 9 bases short, with 27 bases between. Of note for this clonotype: Its matching antigen is unknown.

The sample's treatment: roughly ten-day PBMC culture with coronavirus spike peptide pools or control peptides (ViraFEST assay). From the unexposed donor, CD4+ T cells were collected ahead of the COVID-19 pandemic (2011-2018). Cultured CD4+ T cells had their DNA profiled by the Oncomine TCR Beta short-read assay. TCRdb re-called the PCR reads with MiXCR, one entry per CDR3 protein. Among roughly 8,100 distinct CDR3 sequences, 45% were seen once, and the ten largest hold around 20%. This chain connects TRBV19 to TRBJ2-1; tentatively, D is TRBD1 or TRBD2 (7 bases each). Material: CD4+ T cells from blood, cultured in vitro. This TCR derives from a human donor in good health. CDR3 bases: TGTGCCAGTAGTATAGATCAGGGGGGTAGTGGACTAGTGAGGGGTGAGCAGTTCTTC. Translating gives CASSIDQGGSGLVRGEQFF.